These 24 T cell receptor beta chains came from one sample sequenced in a study of OX40 agonist ivuxolimab in advanced cancers. The table came from immunoSEQ multiplex PCR; TCRdb's copy has only in-frame clones and leaves some out. Here the sample spans approximately 67,000 clones, approximately 90% being singletons. This specimen consisted of CD4+ or CD8+ T cells sorted from blood, obtained in a trial of the OX40 agonist ivuxolimab. These receptors all stem from an adult with an advanced solid tumor such as melanoma, head and neck, liver or kidney cancer.

The rearrangement links TRBV4-3 to TRBJ2-7; 7 nucleotides agree with TRBD1. This CDR3 contains 15 residues. The germline gives CDR1 LGHNA, CDR2 YSLEER. V was pared by 4 bases and J by 3 bases, with 9 bases of the junction left unmatched. The CDR3 loop is CASSPERTGVYEQYF. CDR3 nucleotide sequence: TGCGCCAGCAGCCCCGAGAGAACAGGGGTCTACGAGCAGTACTTC.

The rearrangement links TRBV29-1 to TRBJ2-2, with TRBD1 identical over 9 bases. Germline CDR1 is SQVTM and CDR2 is ANQGSEA. The trim removed 0 bases at V and 6 bases at J, leaving 8 bases unmatched. There are 16 residues in the CDR3. DNA for the CDR3: TGCAGCGTTGAAGACCGCTCAGGGGACAGGGCCGGGGAGCTGTTTTTT. Residues: CSVEDRSGDRAGELFF.

This clone was observed a single time. The same CDR3 also results from other DNA sequences found in this sample. V gene TRBV6-5 combines with J gene TRBJ2-5; unclear D gene. In germline, CDR1 is MNHEY, CDR2 SVGAGI. V was clipped by 2 bases and J by 5 bases, with 3 bases between them. This CDR3 is 11 amino acids long. The CDR3, as DNA: TGTGCCAGCAGTTACGGTGAGACCCAGTACTTC. Amino acid sequence: CASSYGETQYF.

This clone appeared a few times. J is TRBJ2-2 and V is TRBV15; 11 bases agree with TRBD2. This CDR3 has 16 residues. Per the germline V gene, CDR1 is LNHNV and CDR2 is YYDKDF (reference sequence). Trimming at V came to 1 base and at J to 13 bases, leaving 11 bases not matched to a gene. The CDR3 coding sequence is TGTGCCACCAGCAGAGTGCCTAGCGGGGGGCGCCCTCCGCTGTTTTTT. This gives the protein CATSRVPSGGRPPLFF.

V is TRBV6-1 and J is TRBJ1-1; D gene ambiguous. Germline CDR1 and CDR2: MNHNS and SASEGT. Trimming pared 3 bases from V and 7 bases from J, leaving 12 bases between. The CDR3 length is 13 residues. CDR3 nucleotide sequence: TGTGCCAGCAGTGATGGGGTTATGATTGAAGCTTTCTTT. Amino acid sequence: CASSDGVMIEAFF.

This sequence joins TRBV5-6 and TRBJ1-1; 9 bases map to TRBD1. Germline loops: CDR1 SGHDT, CDR2 YYEEEE. V lost 2 bases, J lost 5 bases, and 4 bases stayed unmatched. This CDR3 is 14 amino acids long. The CDR3 DNA is TGTGCCAGCAGCTTCGGGACAGGGCGAACTGAAGCTTTCTTT. Encoded protein: CASSFGTGRTEAFF.

The chain joins TRBV19 to TRBJ2-7; D is uncertain. Per germline, CDR1 LNHDA and CDR2 SQIVND (reference sequence). The CDR3 runs 11 residues. Trimming removed 10 bases at V and 2 bases at J, with 9 bases between. The CDR3, as DNA: TGTGCCACAGACGGACCCTACGAGCAGTACTTC. Protein: CATDGPYEQYF.

The chain is built from TRBV27 and TRBJ2-7; D unclear. Germline V gene lookup returns CDR1 MNHEY and CDR2 SMNVEV (reference sequence). Trimming took off 5 bases at V and 2 bases at J, with 13 bases between the two ends. This CDR3 contains 14 residues. The CDR3 loop reads CASSLLSSPYEQYF. The CDR3 nucleotides are TGTGCCAGCAGTCTCCTAAGTTCGCCCTACGAGCAGTACTTC.

V is TRBV27 and J is TRBJ1-1, with 8 bases aligning to TRBD1. The V and J ends lost 2 bases and 3 bases, in that order; junction bases with no gene match: 5. The CDR3 consists of 15 residues. CDR1 and CDR2 (germline): MNHEY, SMNVEV (reference sequence). The CDR3 sequence is CASSLRQGADTEAFF. The CDR3 DNA follows: TGTGCCAGCAGTTTAAGGCAGGGGGCGGACACTGAAGCTTTCTTT.

V gene TRBV15 combines with J gene TRBJ2-1, with 8 bases matching TRBD1. The CDR3 spans 16 residues. V trimming: 2 bases; J trimming: 4 bases; junction bases outside the gene matches: 7. The V gene's germline CDR1 is LNHNV and CDR2 YYDKDF (reference sequence). The CDR3 DNA sequence: TGTGCCACCAGCAGAAAACCGGGACAGGAGTACAATGAGCAGTTCTTC. Its protein product is CATSRKPGQEYNEQFF.

This chain links TRBV9 with TRBJ1-1; a possible D gene is TRBD1 (6 bases). Germline V gene data show CDR1 as SGDLS and CDR2 as YYNGEE. V lost 0 bases and J lost 6, with 15 bases in between. The CDR3 loop spans 15 amino acids. CDR3 in amino acids: CASSVEGDGAAEAFF. CDR3 DNA: TGTGCCAGCAGCGTAGAGGGGGATGGGGCGGCTGAAGCTTTCTTT.

V and J are TRBV7-9 and TRBJ1-1; D call uncertain. V was pared by 1 base and J by 5 bases, with 8 bases between. This CDR3 spans 13 amino acids. CDR1 is SEHNR and CDR2 is FQNEAQ in the germline V gene (reference sequence). The CDR3 spells CASSLGSGTEAFF. CDR3 bases: TGTGCCAGCAGCTTAGGATCAGGTACTGAAGCTTTCTTT.

This chain connects TRBV5-6 to TRBJ2-4, with a tentative D call TRBD1 (6 bases). The germline V gene has CDR1 SGHDT and CDR2 YYEEEE. The ends were cut back, 1 base at V and 0 bases at J, with 14 bases in the middle. The CDR3 is made up of 17 amino acids. CDR3: CASSLTDSWSAKNIQYF. For the CDR3, the DNA is TGTGCCAGCAGCTTGACGGACAGCTGGTCAGCCAAAAACATTCAGTACTTC.

The J gene is TRBJ2-1, the V gene TRBV27; D is perhaps TRBD1 (6 bases). This CDR3 is built from 12 residues. The V end was cut by 6 bases, the J end by 6 bases, with 9 bases between. Germline loops: CDR1 MNHEY, CDR2 SMNVEV (reference sequence). CDR3 in DNA: TGTGCCAGCAGGACAGGTTTCAATGAGCAGTTCTTC. Its translation: CASRTGFNEQFF.

The chain joins TRBV4-3 to TRBJ1-6; D not certain. The CDR3 has 17 residues. Looked up from germline, CDR1 is LGHNA and CDR2 is YSLEER. V was clipped by 0 bases and J by 3 bases, with 12 bases between them. The CDR3 sequence is CASSQDRSNFYNSPLHF. The CDR3 coding sequence is TGCGCCAGCAGCCAAGACAGATCCAATTTCTATAATTCACCCCTCCACTTT.

The gene calls are TRBV7-6 and TRBJ1-3; D uncertain. There are 14 residues in the CDR3. Trimming removed 1 base at V and 2 bases at J, with 6 bases between. Per the germline V gene, CDR1 is SGHVS and CDR2 is FNYEAQ. The CDR3 coding sequence is TGTGCCAGCAGCTTAGGAGGGACTGGAAACACCATATATTTT. Its protein product is CASSLGGTGNTIYF.

The V and J genes are TRBV19 and TRBJ2-1; D is possibly TRBD2 (6 bases). The CDR3 is 15 amino acids. Trimming took off 3 bases at V and 3 bases at J, with 12 bases between the two ends. The germline V gene has CDR1 LNHDA and CDR2 SQIVND (reference sequence). This chain's CDR3 is CASSILTGDYNEQFF. For the CDR3, the DNA is TGTGCCAGTAGTATTTTAACGGGGGACTACAATGAGCAGTTCTTC.

The chain uses TRBV11-2 and TRBJ2-7; D gene uncertain. The CDR3 length is 15 residues. V was trimmed by 1 base and J by 1 base, leaving 11 bases between them. Per germline, CDR1 SGHAT and CDR2 FQNNGV. The CDR3 spells CASSLVGDVSYEQYF. The DNA of the CDR3 is TGTGCCAGCAGCTTAGTAGGCGACGTTTCCTACGAGCAGTACTTC.

The chain employs TRBV28 and TRBJ2-1; TRBD2 matches at 10 bases. CDR3 length: 17 residues. The V gene end was trimmed by 5 bases and the J gene end by 2 bases; junction bases not matched to a gene: 9. CDR1 is MDHEN, CDR2 SYDVKM, per germline. DNA for the CDR3: TGTGCCAGCAGTCCATTCCCCACTAGCGGGACCTACAATGAGCAGTTCTTC. It is translated as CASSPFPTSGTYNEQFF.

This rearrangement joins TRBV30 to TRBJ1-2; D call uncertain. The CDR3 has 14 residues. Between the trimmed V and J ends, which lost 0 bases and 4 bases, there was a span of 12 bases. Germline assignment: CDR1 GTSNPN and CDR2 SVGIG (reference sequence). The CDR3 DNA sequence: TGTGCCTGGAGTGTACTGCAGGAAGGCTATGGCTACACCTTC. This sequence encodes CAWSVLQEGYGYTF. The full variable domain, its missing parts supplied by reference TRBV30 and TRBJ1-2, is SQTIHQWPATLVQPVGSPLSLECTVEGTSNPNLYWYRQAAGRGLQLLFYSVGIGQISSEVPQNLSASRPQDRQFILSSKKLLLSDSGFYLCAWSVLQEGYGYTFGSGTRLTVV.

The chain has TRBV4-2 and TRBJ1-1; 8 nucleotides match TRBD1. Looked up from germline, CDR1 is LGHNA and CDR2 is YNFKEQ. The CDR3 totals 15 residues. J lost 4 bases, V lost 6 bases, and 10 bases had no gene match. The CDR3 sequence is CASRARTGLRTEAFF. CDR3 in DNA: TGTGCCAGCAGGGCCCGGACAGGGCTTCGCACTGAAGCTTTCTTT.

The rearrangement links TRBV5-4 to TRBJ2-5; D not resolved. This CDR3 comprises 15 residues. The V and J ends lost 3 bases and 3 bases respectively, with 15 bases between them. Germline loops: CDR1 SGHNT, CDR2 YYREEE (reference sequence). CDR3: CASSSQGMLKETQYF. The DNA for the CDR3 is TGTGCCAGCAGCTCCCAAGGGATGCTAAAAGAGACCCAGTACTTC.

The rearrangement joins TRBV10-3 to TRBJ2-1; tentatively, D is TRBD2 (6 bases). The V gene's germline CDR1 is ENHRY and CDR2 SYGVKD. This CDR3 contains 15 residues. V gave up 4 bases and J gave up 4 bases, with 14 bases separating them. The CDR3 bases are TGTGCCATCAGTGGCGACGGGAGCCTATACAATGAGCAGTTCTTC. The encoded protein is CAISGDGSLYNEQFF.

The V gene is TRBV7-9, the J gene TRBJ2-1; 8 bases align to TRBD1. Trimming cost V 5 bases and J 7 bases; bases outside gene matches: 4. Germline CDR1 SEHNR, CDR2 FQNEAQ (reference sequence). The CDR3 has 13 amino acids. Written as DNA, the CDR3 is TGTGCCAGCAGCCCCCGGGACAGGAATGAGCAGTTCTTC. Amino acid sequence: CASSPRDRNEQFF.